Here is one T cell receptor beta chain with its context. The record originates from a study of blood T cell repertoires in COVID-19. Looking at the study overall: PBMCs, B-cell-depleted T cells, or T cells were the source of the cDNA or gDNA that made up the material.

The study drew participants aged roughly 18 to 95 years from approximately 23 US areas. Categorization into cohorts depended on clinical history that participants reported. The table came from immunoSEQ multiplex PCR; TCRdb's copy has only in-frame clones and leaves some out. Here the sample spans 150,000 to 200,000 clones, around 83% being singletons. Trimming removed 4 bases from V and 4 bases from J; junction bases left unmatched: 19. CDR1 is LNHDA and CDR2 is SQIVND in the germline V gene (reference sequence). The CDR3 has 19 residues. The V gene is TRBV19, the J gene TRBJ1-5; TRBD1 matches at 7 bases. This TCR came from a woman aged 45-59 years in a cohort exposed to, infected with or recovered from COVID-19 (not recorded which). The source material was PBMCs or T cells enriched from blood (not recorded which). CDR3 sequence: CASSTSDGTASRWNQPQHF. The DNA of the CDR3 is TGTGCCAGTAGTACCTCAGACGGGACAGCCTCTAGGTGGAATCAGCCCCAGCATTTT.